One sample yielded the 3 T cell receptor beta chains listed below, sequenced in a study of T cells in localized non-small cell lung cancer. Sequencing was performed with immunoSEQ multiplex PCR; in TCRdb, only in-frame clones are kept and a portion is missing. The table shows some 2,000 clones, with less than 25% occurring only once. The material was normal lung tissue next to the tumor, obtained before any cancer treatment. Receptor source: a male donor aged 60 or older with stage I lung adenocarcinoma.

This clone was counted a single time. This chain's CDR3 is CSVASPSLYEQYF. The CDR3 DNA reads as TGCAGCGTTGCGTCCCCTTCCCTCTACGAGCAGTACTTC. This chain connects TRBV29-1 to TRBJ2-7; D is unresolved. The CDR3 consists of 13 residues. V was trimmed by 4 bases and J by 3 bases, leaving 13 bases between them. CDR1 is SQVTM, CDR2 ANQGSEA, per germline.

The genes are TRBV5-1 and TRBJ1-4; no clear D gene. Trimming pared 5 bases from V and 0 bases from J, leaving 11 bases between. The CDR3 consists of 15 residues. CDR1 and CDR2 from the germline V gene are SGHRS and YFSETQ. CDR3 sequence reads: CASRPTGTTNEKLFF. The CDR3 DNA reads as TGCGCCAGCAGGCCAACCGGGACAACTAATGAAAAACTGTTTTTT.

This clone is medium-sized within its sample. CDR3 nucleotides: TGTGCCAGCAGCTTTCGCGGGGGGGCTGACACCGGGGAGCTGTTTTTT. Translated: CASSFRGGADTGELFF. The chain couples TRBV11-3 to TRBJ2-2; TRBD2 agrees at 9 bases. This CDR3 region has 16 residues. From germline, CDR1 is SGHNT and CDR2 YENEEA. The V segment lost 3 bases and the J segment 3 bases; nucleotides outside the gene matches: 5. Combining the CDR3 with reference TRBV11-3 and TRBJ2-2 gives the whole variable domain EAGVVQSPRYKIIEKKQPVAFWCNPISGHNTLYWYLQNLGQGPELLIRYENEEAVDDSQLPKDRFSAERLKGVDSTLKIQPAELGDSAVYLCASSFRGGADTGELFFGEGSRLTVL.